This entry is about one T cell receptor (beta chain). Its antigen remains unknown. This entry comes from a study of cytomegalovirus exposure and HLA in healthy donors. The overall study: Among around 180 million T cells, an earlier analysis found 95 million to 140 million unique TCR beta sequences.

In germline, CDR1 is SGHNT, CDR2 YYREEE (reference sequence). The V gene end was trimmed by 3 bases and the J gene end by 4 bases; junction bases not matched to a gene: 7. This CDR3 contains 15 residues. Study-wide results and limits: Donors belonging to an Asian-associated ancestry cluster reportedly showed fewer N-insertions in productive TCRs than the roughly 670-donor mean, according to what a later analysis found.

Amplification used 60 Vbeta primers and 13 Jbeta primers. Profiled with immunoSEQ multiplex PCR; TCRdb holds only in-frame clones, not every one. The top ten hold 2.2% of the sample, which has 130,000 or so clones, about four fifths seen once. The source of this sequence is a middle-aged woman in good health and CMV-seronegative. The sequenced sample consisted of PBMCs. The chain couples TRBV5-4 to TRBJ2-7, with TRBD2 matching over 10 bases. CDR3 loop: CASSWGGTSVYEQYF. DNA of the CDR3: TGTGCCAGCAGCTGGGGCGGGACTAGCGTGTACGAGCAGTACTTC. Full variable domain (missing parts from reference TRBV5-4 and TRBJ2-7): ETGVTQSPTHLIKTRGQQVTLRCSSQSGHNTVSWYQQALGQGPQFIFQYYREEENGRGNFPPRFSGLQFPNYSSELNVNALELDDSALYLCASSWGGTSVYEQYFGPGTRLTVT.